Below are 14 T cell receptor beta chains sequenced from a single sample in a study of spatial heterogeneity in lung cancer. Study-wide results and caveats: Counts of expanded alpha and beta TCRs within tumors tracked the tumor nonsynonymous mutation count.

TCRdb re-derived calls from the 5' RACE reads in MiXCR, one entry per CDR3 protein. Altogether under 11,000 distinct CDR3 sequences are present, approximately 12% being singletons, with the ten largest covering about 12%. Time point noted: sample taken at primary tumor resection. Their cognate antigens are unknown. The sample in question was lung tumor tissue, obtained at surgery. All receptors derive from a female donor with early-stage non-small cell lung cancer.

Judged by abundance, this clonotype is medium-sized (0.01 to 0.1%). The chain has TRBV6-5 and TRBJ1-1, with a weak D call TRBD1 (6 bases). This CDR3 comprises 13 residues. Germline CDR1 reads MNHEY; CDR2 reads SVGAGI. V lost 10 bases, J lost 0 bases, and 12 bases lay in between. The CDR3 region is CAIKGGLNTEAFF. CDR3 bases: TGTGCCATCAAGGGGGGCCTGAACACTGAAGCTTTCTTT.

The CDR3 sequence: CAISDLETQYF. The CDR3 DNA reads TGTGCCATCAGTGATTTGGAGACCCAGTACTTC. The chain is built from TRBV10-3 and TRBJ2-5; no reliable D call. The CDR3 spans 11 residues. Germline values: CDR1 ENHRY, CDR2 SYGVKD. V was pared by 3 bases and J by 5 bases, with 4 bases between.

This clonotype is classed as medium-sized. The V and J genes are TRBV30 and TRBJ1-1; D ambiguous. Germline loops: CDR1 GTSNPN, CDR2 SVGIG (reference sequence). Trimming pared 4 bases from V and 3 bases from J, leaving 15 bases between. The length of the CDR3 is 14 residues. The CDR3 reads CAWTPDPRYTEAFF. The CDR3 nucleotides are TGTGCCTGGACCCCGGACCCCCGGTACACTGAAGCTTTCTTT.

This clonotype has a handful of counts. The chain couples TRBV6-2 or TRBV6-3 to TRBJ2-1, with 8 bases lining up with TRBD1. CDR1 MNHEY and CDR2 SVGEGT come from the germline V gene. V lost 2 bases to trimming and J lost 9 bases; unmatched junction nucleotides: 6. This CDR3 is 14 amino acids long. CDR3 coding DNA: TGTGCCAGCAGTTACGGGGCAGGGGGCGTTGAGCAGTTCTTC. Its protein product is CASSYGAGGVEQFF.

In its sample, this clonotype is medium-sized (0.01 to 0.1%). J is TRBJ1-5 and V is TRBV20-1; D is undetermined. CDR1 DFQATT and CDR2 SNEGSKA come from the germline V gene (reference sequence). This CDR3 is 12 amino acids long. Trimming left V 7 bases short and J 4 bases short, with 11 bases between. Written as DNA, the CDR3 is TGCAGTGGCACGGGAGGGAATCAGCCCCAGCATTTT. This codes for CSGTGGNQPQHF.

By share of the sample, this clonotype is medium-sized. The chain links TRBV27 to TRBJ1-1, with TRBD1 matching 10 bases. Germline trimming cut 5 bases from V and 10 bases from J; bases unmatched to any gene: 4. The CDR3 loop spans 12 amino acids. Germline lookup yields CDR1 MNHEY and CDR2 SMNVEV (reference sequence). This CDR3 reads CASSGRTGGAFF. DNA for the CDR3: TGTGCCAGCAGTGGGCGGACAGGGGGAGCTTTCTTT.

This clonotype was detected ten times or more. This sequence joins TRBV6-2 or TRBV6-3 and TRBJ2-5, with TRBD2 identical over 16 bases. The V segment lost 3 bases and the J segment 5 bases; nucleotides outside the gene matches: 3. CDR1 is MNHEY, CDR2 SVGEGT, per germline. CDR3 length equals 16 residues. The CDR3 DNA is TGTGCCAGCAGTTATGGGACTAGCGGGGGGGCGGAGACCCAGTACTTC. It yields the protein CASSYGTSGGAETQYF.

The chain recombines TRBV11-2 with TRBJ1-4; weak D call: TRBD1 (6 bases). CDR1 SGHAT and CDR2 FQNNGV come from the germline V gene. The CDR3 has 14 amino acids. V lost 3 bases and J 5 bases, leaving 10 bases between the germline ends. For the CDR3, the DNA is TGTGCCAGCAGCTTGGGGCAGGGGAATGAAAAACTGTTTTTT. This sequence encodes CASSLGQGNEKLFF.

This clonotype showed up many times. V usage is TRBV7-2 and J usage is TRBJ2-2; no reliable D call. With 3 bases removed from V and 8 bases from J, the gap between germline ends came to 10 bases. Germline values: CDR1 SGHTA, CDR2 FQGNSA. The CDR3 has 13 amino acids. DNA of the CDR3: TGTGCCAGCAGCTTTTTCGGGCGGGGGGAGCTGTTTTTT. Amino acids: CASSFFGRGELFF.

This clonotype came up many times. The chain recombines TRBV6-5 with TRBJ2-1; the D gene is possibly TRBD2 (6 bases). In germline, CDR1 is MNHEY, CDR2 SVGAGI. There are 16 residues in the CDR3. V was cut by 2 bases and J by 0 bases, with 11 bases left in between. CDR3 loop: CASSYGTPSSYNEQFF. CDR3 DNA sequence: TGTGCCAGCAGTTACGGGACTCCCAGCTCCTACAATGAGCAGTTCTTC.

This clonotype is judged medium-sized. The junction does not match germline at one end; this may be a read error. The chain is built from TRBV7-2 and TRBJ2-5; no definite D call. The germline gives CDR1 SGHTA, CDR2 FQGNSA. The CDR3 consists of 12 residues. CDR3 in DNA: TGTGCCAGCAGATCCCCCAATACCCTAGTGAGGTTC. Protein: CASRSPNTLVRF.

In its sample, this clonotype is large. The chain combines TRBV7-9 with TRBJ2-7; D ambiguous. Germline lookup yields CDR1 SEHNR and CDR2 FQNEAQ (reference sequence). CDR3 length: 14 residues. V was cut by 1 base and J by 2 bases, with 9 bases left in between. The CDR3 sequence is CASSLGRVPYEQYF. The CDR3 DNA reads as TGTGCCAGCAGCTTAGGTCGGGTCCCCTACGAGCAGTACTTC.

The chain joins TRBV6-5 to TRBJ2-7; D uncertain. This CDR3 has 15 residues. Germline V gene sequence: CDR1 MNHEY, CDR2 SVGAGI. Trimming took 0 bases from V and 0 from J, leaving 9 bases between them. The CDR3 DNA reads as TGTGCCAGCAGTTACTCCGAGAAGGGCTCCTACGAGCAGTACTTC. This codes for CASSYSEKGSYEQYF.

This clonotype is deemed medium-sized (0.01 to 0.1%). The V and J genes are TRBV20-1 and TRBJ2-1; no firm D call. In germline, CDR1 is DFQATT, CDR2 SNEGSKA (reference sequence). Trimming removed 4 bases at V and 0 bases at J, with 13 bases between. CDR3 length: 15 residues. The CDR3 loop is CSAKKAGLSYNEQFF. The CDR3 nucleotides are TGCAGTGCTAAAAAAGCTGGCCTCTCCTACAATGAGCAGTTCTTC.